This T cell receptor (beta chain) stems from a study of blood T cell repertoires in COVID-19. Looking at the study overall: Two negative PCRs, clearance, or symptom resolution characterized the recovered Cohort 3 donors. Sources were T cells, B-cell-depleted T cells, or PBMCs; the material itself was cDNA or gDNA.

This CDR3 has 16 amino acids. The V segment lost 0 bases and the J segment 6 bases; nucleotides outside the gene matches: 8. CDR1 is SGHRS, CDR2 YFSETQ, per germline. Grouping used clinical history reported by participants in a survey and questionnaire. Per the study methods: Counts of nucleated cells, estimated from reference gene primer amplification, were obtained. This table comes from immunoSEQ multiplex PCR, and its TCRdb copy is limited to in-frame clones, with some not included. V and J calls and clone size are given by that table; D and trimming were obtained from the DNA. The sample contains over 200,000 clones, 80% to 90% of which appear only once.

Sequencing was carried out using PBMCs or T cells enriched from blood (not recorded which). The V call is TRBV5-1, the J call TRBJ2-1, with 8 nucleotides matching TRBD2. This TCR came from a woman between 50 and 59 years old in a cohort exposed to, infected with or recovered from COVID-19 (not recorded which). CDR3: CASSLDPGGPGNEQFF. CDR3 in DNA: TGCGCCAGCAGCTTGGATCCGGGGGGGCCGGGCAATGAGCAGTTCTTC.